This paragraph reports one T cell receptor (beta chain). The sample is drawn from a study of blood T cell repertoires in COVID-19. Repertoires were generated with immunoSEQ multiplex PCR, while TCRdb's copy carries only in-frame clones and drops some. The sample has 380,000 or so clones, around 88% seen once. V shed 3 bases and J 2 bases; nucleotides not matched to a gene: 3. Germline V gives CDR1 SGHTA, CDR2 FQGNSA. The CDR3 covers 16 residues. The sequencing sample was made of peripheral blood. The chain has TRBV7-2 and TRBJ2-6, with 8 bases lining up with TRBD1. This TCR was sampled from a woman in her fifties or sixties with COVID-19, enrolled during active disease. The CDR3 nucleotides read TGTGCCAGCAGCTTCAGACAGGGGCCTGGGGCCAACGTCCTGACTTTC. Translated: CASSFRQGPGANVLTF.